Below are 26 T cell receptor beta chains sequenced from a single sample in a study of blood T cells in healthy people across ages. It was with a sample-barcoded 5' primer and a J-beta primer mix that a second PCR of about 6 to 12 cycles was run. From the 5' RACE reads, TCRdb called clonotypes with MiXCR, one entry per CDR3 protein. The sample has 550,000 to 650,000 distinct CDR3 sequences; about 25% are singletons. These data also featured in a second study, about T cells of mothers and their children.

The sample was blood. The receptors originated from a boy between 2 and 10 years old in good health.

This clonotype was seen at least ten times. The rearrangement uses TRBV12-3 or TRBV12-4 and TRBJ2-1; 11 positions match TRBD2. The junction had 7 bases not matched to a gene; V was cut back by 5 bases and J by 7 bases. This CDR3 is 15 amino acids long. The CDR3 protein is CASSPGTSGGNEQFF. DNA for the CDR3: TGTGCCAGCAGTCCCGGGACTAGCGGAGGGAATGAGCAGTTCTTC.

The gene calls are TRBV6-1 and TRBJ1-2, with D possibly matching TRBD1 (6 bases). The CDR3 sequence is 14 residues long. CDR1 is MNHNS, CDR2 SASEGT, per germline. Trimming pared 7 bases from V and 6 bases from J, leaving 18 bases between. The DNA for the CDR3 is TGTGCCAGCAACGAGCGGGGGGGCTGGGATGGCTACACCTTC. Protein: CASNERGGWDGYTF.

This clonotype was picked up many times. The gene calls are TRBV29-1 and TRBJ1-1; perhaps TRBD1 as D (6 bases). Trimming removed 4 bases from V and 4 bases from J, with 13 bases in between. The germline V gene encodes CDR1 SQVTM and CDR2 ANQGSEA. This CDR3 comprises 13 residues. The CDR3 region has the DNA TGCAGCGTTGCAGGGGCCCTGGGCACTGAAGCTTTCTTT. It specifies CSVAGALGTEAFF. Supplemented by reference TRBV29-1 and TRBJ1-1, the full variable domain reads SAVISQKPSRDICQRGTSLTIQCQVDSQVTMMFWYRQQPGQSLTLIATANQGSEATYESGFVIDKFPISRPNLTFSTLTVSNMSPEDSSIYLCSVAGALGTEAFFGQGTRLTVV.

The genes are TRBV30 and TRBJ1-1; D is undetermined. V was pared by 1 base and J by 6 bases, with 6 bases between. The CDR3 spans 11 residues. CDR1 is GTSNPN and CDR2 is SVGIG in the germline V gene (reference sequence). CDR3 residues: CAWSASSEAFF. The CDR3, as DNA: TGTGCCTGGAGTGCTAGCTCTGAAGCTTTCTTT.

This clonotype appeared a few times. The genes are TRBV27 and TRBJ2-7, with a tentative D call TRBD1 (6 bases). The V and J ends lost 6 bases and 5 bases respectively, with 14 bases between them. The germline V gene encodes CDR1 MNHEY and CDR2 SMNVEV (reference sequence). The length of the CDR3 is 13 residues. The CDR3 region has the DNA TGTGCCAGCAGCTTGGACAGAGCCGACGAGCAGTACTTC. It codes for CASSLDRADEQYF.

This clonotype was seen more than once but under ten times. The chain employs TRBV5-4 and TRBJ2-1; 8 positions match TRBD1. Germline V gene data show CDR1 as SGHNT and CDR2 as YYREEE (reference sequence). The CDR3 contains 15 residues. Trimming cost V 4 bases and J 4 bases; bases outside gene matches: 7. The CDR3 DNA reads TGTGCCAGCAGCAGGACAGGGAATCGGTACAATGAGCAGTTCTTC. It encodes CASSRTGNRYNEQFF.

This clonotype has only a few counts. The chain uses TRBV12-3 or TRBV12-4 and TRBJ2-1, with D possibly being TRBD2 (6 bases). This CDR3 is 16 amino acids long. The V gene lost 3 bases and the J gene lost 1 base, with 13 bases spanning the gap. CDR3 coding DNA: TGTGCCAGCAGTTTTGGCCACGGGGGATCCTACAATGAGCAGTTCTTC. Protein sequence: CASSFGHGGSYNEQFF.

The chain is built from TRBV27 and TRBJ2-7; TRBD1 matches 10 bases. This CDR3 comprises 16 residues. Trimming removed 2 bases from V and 5 bases from J; junction bases left unmatched: 9. Germline lookup yields CDR1 MNHEY and CDR2 SMNVEV (reference sequence). CDR3 residues: CASSLPPGQGIHEQYF. CDR3 bases: TGTGCCAGCAGTTTACCTCCGGGACAGGGGATCCACGAGCAGTACTTC.

J is TRBJ1-4 and V is TRBV28, with D possibly TRBD1 on 5 matching bases. CDR1 is MDHEN, CDR2 SYDVKM, per germline. V lost 6 bases and J lost 1, with 12 bases in between. This CDR3 is 15 amino acids long. The CDR3 DNA follows: TGTGCCAGCAGCCGGGGACGGTTAACTAATGAAAAACTGTTTTTT. The encoded protein is CASSRGRLTNEKLFF.

The chain combines TRBV6-5 with TRBJ2-1, with TRBD2 matching over 10 bases. CDR3 length: 14 residues. V lost 6 bases to trimming and J lost 3 bases; unmatched junction nucleotides: 2. The germline V gene encodes CDR1 MNHEY and CDR2 SVGAGI. In DNA form, the CDR3 reads TGTGCCAGCAGCGAGCGGGGGGGCTACAATGAGCAGTTCTTC. This sequence encodes CASSERGGYNEQFF.

V usage is TRBV30 and J usage is TRBJ1-2, with TRBD1 matching over 7 bases. The length of the CDR3 is 14 residues. Germline-derived CDR1 and CDR2 are GTSNPN and SVGIG (reference sequence). The ends lost 4 bases at V and 7 bases at J; junction bases unmatched: 12. The CDR3 reads CAWNPGGKYTGYTF. The CDR3 DNA is TGTGCCTGGAACCCAGGGGGGAAGTATACTGGCTACACCTTC.

The V gene is TRBV4-1, the J gene TRBJ1-1; possible D gene TRBD1, 5 bases. The ends were cut back, 6 bases at V and 6 bases at J, with 26 bases in the middle. CDR1 and CDR2 (germline): MGHRA, YSYEKL. The CDR3 is 17 amino acids. CDR3 sequence reads: CASRHGGKGAGVPEAFF. In nucleotides, the CDR3 is TGCGCCAGCAGACACGGGGGGAAAGGAGCGGGGGTGCCTGAAGCTTTCTTT.

The chain has TRBV7-2 and TRBJ2-1, with TRBD2 as a possible D gene (5 bases). Germline V gene data show CDR1 as SGHTA and CDR2 as FQGNSA. V lost 4 bases and J lost 8, with 18 bases in between. The CDR3 contains 15 residues. The chain's CDR3 is CASSSPTVARDEQFF. CDR3 nucleotides: TGTGCCAGCAGCTCCCCCACGGTTGCGCGGGATGAGCAGTTCTTC.

This clonotype was counted between two and nine times. The genes are TRBV19 and TRBJ2-2; D remains unclear. CDR3 length: 14 residues. The V gene lost 2 bases and the J gene lost 0 bases, with 4 bases spanning the gap. Germline V gene data show CDR1 as LNHDA and CDR2 as SQIVND (reference sequence). The CDR3 region has the DNA TGTGCCAGTAGTATAAGGGCGAACACCGGGGAGCTGTTTTTT. Its protein product is CASSIRANTGELFF.

The sample holds a few counts of this clonotype. The genes are TRBV12-5 and TRBJ2-7, with TRBD2 as a possible D gene (5 bases). From germline, CDR1 is LGHNT and CDR2 FRNRAP. The CDR3 runs 13 residues. V was clipped by 1 base and J by 3 bases, with 7 bases between them. The CDR3 region is CASGLAGFYEQYF. DNA of the CDR3: TGTGCTAGTGGTTTGGCGGGGTTCTACGAGCAGTACTTC. The full variable domain, completed using reference TRBV12-5 and TRBJ2-7, is DARVTQTPRHKVTEMGQEVTMRCQPILGHNTVFWYRQTMMQGLELLAYFRNRAPLDDSGMPKDRFSAEMPDATLATLKIQPSEPRDSAVYFCASGLAGFYEQYFGPGTRLTVT.

This rearrangement joins TRBV12-3 or TRBV12-4 to TRBJ2-3; no firm D call. Trimming pared 2 bases from V and 0 bases from J, leaving 12 bases between. The CDR3 covers 16 residues. CDR3 region: CASSLSRRTSTDTQYF. CDR3 nucleotide sequence: TGTGCCAGCAGTTTATCACGGAGAACTAGCACAGATACGCAGTATTTT.

Remarks on this clonotype: The junction departs from germline at one end; a sequencing error may be responsible. V usage is TRBV5-1 and J usage is TRBJ1-2; no firm D call. Germline V gene sequence: CDR1 SGHRS, CDR2 YFSETQ. This CDR3 contains 12 residues. The CDR3 region is CAGSFAPPGYTF. The CDR3 DNA reads TGCGCCGGCAGCTTTGCCCCCCCCGGCTACACCTTC.

The chain uses TRBV20-1 and TRBJ1-5; TRBD1 agrees at 9 bases. CDR1 is DFQATT, CDR2 SNEGSKA, per germline (reference sequence). The CDR3 has 15 residues. The V segment lost 0 bases and the J segment 5 bases; nucleotides outside the gene matches: 5. The CDR3 region is CSARDPQGADQPQHF. CDR3 nucleotides: TGCAGTGCTAGAGATCCACAGGGGGCCGATCAGCCCCAGCATTTT.

V is TRBV7-6 and J is TRBJ1-1; D is possibly TRBD1 (5 bases). Germline CDR1 SGHVS, CDR2 FNYEAQ. V was cut by 2 bases and J by 5 bases, with 21 bases left in between. The CDR3 covers 17 residues. CDR3 loop: CASSLTRGRGVGTEAFF. The CDR3 DNA sequence: TGTGCCAGCAGCTTAACTAGAGGGAGAGGGGTAGGAACTGAAGCTTTCTTT.

Worth noting for this clonotype: An end of the junction does not agree with germline; a read error may underlie this. This chain uses TRBV12-3 or TRBV12-4 with TRBJ2-3; 10 positions agree with TRBD2. The CDR3 totals 13 residues. This chain's CDR3 is CVSNLAGADTQYF. The CDR3 DNA reads as TGTGTCAGCAACCTAGCGGGAGCAGATACGCAGTATTTT.

This clonotype was observed a few times. The junction differs from germline at one of its ends, possibly a read error. The CDR3 loop is CASRTSGNPVGETQYF. The CDR3 DNA follows: TGCGCCAGCCGGACTAGCGGCAACCCCGTCGGGGAGACCCAATACTTC. The chain recombines TRBV5-1 with TRBJ2-5; 10 bases are shared with TRBD2. This CDR3 is built from 16 residues. Germline V gene lookup returns CDR1 SGHRS and CDR2 YFSETQ.

The chain couples TRBV15 to TRBJ2-1; possibly TRBD2 for D (5 bases). CDR1 and CDR2 (germline): LNHNV, YYDKDF (reference sequence). This CDR3 contains 15 residues. The ends were cut back, 0 bases at V and 7 bases at J, with 13 bases in the middle. CDR3 nucleotides: TGTGCCACCAGCAGAGACAGCGGTGCCTGGAATGAGCAGTTCTTC. Protein product: CATSRDSGAWNEQFF.

This clonotype was detected ten times or more. The chain uses TRBV29-1 and TRBJ2-1, with D possibly being TRBD1 (6 bases). The end of the DNA is better explained by TRBJ2-7, so the J call may be wrong. Germline V gene sequence: CDR1 SQVTM, CDR2 ANQGSEA. The CDR3 is 12 residues long. The CDR3 protein is CSFSGQYYEQYF. CDR3 in DNA: TGCAGCTTTTCCGGACAGTACTACGAGCAGTACTTC.

This clonotype occurred a few times. The chain couples TRBV18 to TRBJ2-4, with D tentatively TRBD1 (6 bases). Germline CDR1 reads KGHSH; CDR2 reads LQKENI. The CDR3 spans 16 residues. The V end lost 3 bases, the J end lost 1 base, and 13 bases lay between the germline ends. The CDR3 DNA sequence: TGTGCCAGCTCACCTTATGACCAGGGGGCCAAAAACATTCAGTACTTC. It encodes CASSPYDQGAKNIQYF.

This rearrangement joins TRBV6-6 to TRBJ2-2; 7 bases are a match to TRBD1. J lost 8 bases, V lost 7 bases, and 7 bases had no gene match. CDR1 and CDR2 (germline): MNHNY, SVGAGI (reference sequence). The CDR3 is made up of 13 amino acids. CDR3 region: CASTRTGVGELFF. The CDR3 DNA is TGTGCCAGCACGCGCACAGGGGTAGGGGAGCTGTTTTTT.

This chain connects TRBV20-1 to TRBJ2-5; TRBD2 matches at 11 bases. The DNA end is more similar to TRBJ2-1, so the J call may be wrong. The CDR3 sequence is 16 residues long. The germline CDR1 and CDR2 sequences are DFQATT and SNEGSKA (reference sequence). The DNA of the CDR3 is TGCAGTGCTAGACATTGGGTAGCGGGAGGGCGGAGTGAGCAGTTCTTC. This translates into CSARHWVAGGRSEQFF.